This T cell receptor (beta chain) stems from a study of blood T cell repertoires in COVID-19. TCRdb's table, derived via immunoSEQ multiplex PCR, lists solely in-frame clones and lacks some. The repertoire holds about 150,000 clones, with about 85% as singletons. This sequence originates from a woman aged 55-75 years with active or convalescent COVID-19. The sequenced sample was peripheral blood.

The CDR3 DNA reads as TGTGCCAGCTTGGATCGGGACAGCCGCACAGATACGCAGTATTTT. Its protein is CASLDRDSRTDTQYF. V usage is TRBV5-5 and J usage is TRBJ2-3; 7 bases fit TRBD1. The trim removed 7 bases at V and 1 base at J, leaving 9 bases unmatched. The CDR3 loop spans 15 amino acids. Germline V gene data show CDR1 as SGHKS and CDR2 as YYEKEE (reference sequence).